This T cell receptor (beta chain) emerged from a study of blood T cell repertoires in COVID-19. In the original analysis: The authors estimated nucleated cell counts from reference gene primer amplification. TCRdb's copy holds only in-frame clones and misses some; the assay was immunoSEQ multiplex PCR. That table is the source of V, J and clone size, and D and trimming were worked out from the DNA. Among 150,000 to 200,000 clones listed, around four fifths were seen once. V was shortened by 3 bases and J by 5 bases, with 14 bases between the two germline ends. The CDR3 runs 15 residues. CDR1 and CDR2 from the germline V gene are LNHDA and SQIVND (reference sequence).

This clonotype was obtained from a human donor in a cohort sampled during active COVID-19. Sequenced material: peripheral blood. The V gene is TRBV19, the J gene TRBJ2-1, with D perhaps matching TRBD1 (6 bases). The CDR3 here is CASSMGAGNDNEQFF. CDR3 in DNA: TGTGCCAGTAGTATGGGGGCAGGGAACGACAATGAGCAGTTCTTC.